The present T cell receptor (beta chain) was sequenced within a study of cytomegalovirus exposure and HLA in healthy donors. Study conclusions and caveats: Fewer N-insertions than the roughly 600-donor mean were reportedly shown by an Asian-associated ancestry cluster in a later analysis. An assumption of roughly uniform sequencing depth across donors underlay the presence/absence analyses. A later analysis appeared to link common viral pathogens to several of the most significant clusters.

About this clone: The antigen is undetermined.

The PCR employed 60 Vbeta primers together with 13 Jbeta primers. The repertoire was sequenced with immunoSEQ multiplex PCR; TCRdb's copy has only in-frame clones and lacks some. Among approximately 100,000 clones listed, about three quarters were seen once. The CDR3 is 14 residues long. V was cut by 4 bases and J by 10 bases, with 18 bases left in between. From germline, CDR1 is LGHNA and CDR2 YNFKEQ. This TCR came from a woman aged 18-29 years in good health and CMV-seropositive. The J gene is TRBJ2-3, the V gene TRBV4-2; possibly TRBD1 for D (5 bases). The sequencing sample was made of PBMCs. The CDR3 DNA reads as TGTGCCAGCAGCCTGGAGATAGAACAGGCGGCGCAGTATTTT. It yields the protein CASSLEIEQAAQYF.